This TCR beta chain was captured in a study of CD8 T cells in Susac syndrome. CD8+ and CD4+ T cells taken from blood had their TCR beta sequenced. Fulfillment of recently defined diagnostic criteria for definite or probable disease was shown by the patients with Susac syndrome. Germline-derived CDR1 and CDR2 are SGHRS and YFSETQ. The J segment lost 1 base and the V segment lost 3 bases, leaving 8 bases of the junction unmatched. CDR3 length: 16 residues. After extraction with the RNeasy kit, roughly 0.45 to 1 ug of the RNA was reverse transcribed using random hexamers. Using its own MiXCR run on the immunoSEQ multiplex PCR reads, TCRdb lists one record per CDR3 protein. The table shows 55,000 to 75,000 distinct CDR3 sequences, with 93% occurring only once.

The rearrangement uses TRBV5-1 and TRBJ2-5; 8 bases agree with TRBD1. The sequence was obtained from a human donor with Susac syndrome. The sequenced sample consisted of CD4+ T cells from PBMCs. The CDR3 here is CASSSYGTGVQETQYF. The CDR3 bases are TGCGCCAGCAGCTCATACGGGACAGGAGTCCAAGAGACCCAGTACTTC.